The 13 T cell receptor beta chains below all came from one sample that was sequenced in a study of T cell changes during pregnancy in multiple sclerosis. Clones were read by immunoSEQ multiplex PCR, and TCRdb kept only the in-frame ones, dropping some. The profile shows some 70,000 clones, roughly 92% of them singletons. The sequencing here drew on CD8+ T cells from peripheral blood mononuclear cells, taken in the third trimester of pregnancy. The receptors come from a female donor in good health, enrolled as a control in a pregnancy study.

The V and J genes are TRBV30 and TRBJ2-7; 10 bases line up with TRBD1. CDR3 length: 14 residues. V dropped 2 bases and J dropped 2; count of bases not matched to a gene: 3. Germline CDR1 and CDR2: GTSNPN and SVGIG (reference sequence). The CDR3 spells CAWSPGTGAYEQYF. For the CDR3, the DNA is TGTGCCTGGAGTCCCGGGACAGGGGCCTACGAGCAGTACTTC.

The gene calls are TRBV5-6 and TRBJ2-7, with D maybe TRBD1 (5 bases). Germline lookup yields CDR1 SGHDT and CDR2 YYEEEE. The length of the CDR3 is 15 residues. Trimming took off 1 base at V and 1 base at J, with 12 bases between the two ends. CDR3 in DNA: TGTGCCAGCAGCTTGTCAGGACACGGGTCCTACGAGCAGTACTTC. Translation gives CASSLSGHGSYEQYF. Together with reference TRBV5-6 and TRBJ2-7, the CDR3 gives the full variable domain: DAGVTQSPTHLIKTRGQQVTLRCSPKSGHDTVSWYQQALGQGPQFIFQYYEEEERQRGNFPDRFSGHQFPNYSSELNVNALLLGDSALYLCASSLSGHGSYEQYFGPGTRLTVT.

The V call is TRBV5-5, the J call TRBJ2-1; 8 bases fit TRBD2. Germline V gene data show CDR1 as SGHKS and CDR2 as YYEKEE (reference sequence). J gave up 5 bases and V 6 bases, and 4 bases lay outside the gene matches. This CDR3 contains 13 residues. The CDR3 loop reads CASKSSGDNEQFF. The CDR3 DNA is TGTGCCAGCAAGAGTAGCGGGGACAATGAGCAGTTCTTC. Full variable domain (outside the CDR3, taken from reference TRBV5-5 and TRBJ2-1): DAGVTQSPTHLIKTRGQQVTLRCSPISGHKSVSWYQQVLGQGPQFIFQYYEKEERGRGNFPDRFSARQFPNYSSELNVNALLLGDSALYLCASKSSGDNEQFFGPGTRLTVL.

The chain is built from TRBV2 and TRBJ1-5; 8 bases agree with TRBD1. Germline CDR1 SNHLY, CDR2 FYNNEI. This CDR3 spans 15 amino acids. Losses at the gene ends were 7 bases for V and 0 bases for J; bases not matched to a gene: 5. The CDR3, as DNA: TGTGCCAGCACCCCGGACAGGGATAGCAATCAGCCCCAGCATTTT. Translation: CASTPDRDSNQPQHF. The whole variable domain, filled in from reference TRBV2 and TRBJ1-5, reads EPEVTQTPSHQVTQMGQEVILRCVPISNHLYFYWYRQILGQKVEFLVSFYNNEISEKSEIFDDQFSVERPDGSNFTLKIRSTKLEDSAMYFCASTPDRDSNQPQHFGDGTRLSIL.

The rearrangement joins TRBV7-2 to TRBJ2-3; 7 positions match TRBD2. CDR1 is SGHTA and CDR2 is FQGNSA in the germline V gene. V trimming: 3 bases; J trimming: 5 bases; junction bases outside the gene matches: 11. The CDR3 extends over 16 amino acids. CDR3 sequence (DNA): TGTGCCAGCAGCTTTTCCGGGGGAGGGCTTGGAGATACGCAGTATTTT. Its translation is CASSFSGGGLGDTQYF.

The CDR3 bases are TGCAGCGTTGAACTTGGGGCCCCACAAGCGGGGGGCTACGAGCAGTACTTC. Amino acid sequence: CSVELGAPQAGGYEQYF. The chain joins TRBV29-1 to TRBJ2-7; TRBD2 matches at 9 bases. With V trimmed by 2 bases and J by 3 bases, 14 bases remained unmatched. From germline, CDR1 is SQVTM and CDR2 ANQGSEA. This CDR3 comprises 17 residues.

This chain links TRBV9 with TRBJ2-7; 14 nucleotides line up with TRBD2. The germline V gene has CDR1 SGDLS and CDR2 YYNGEE. The CDR3 consists of 15 residues. Trimming at V came to 3 bases and at J to 3 bases, leaving 2 bases not matched to a gene. The CDR3 coding sequence is TGTGCCAGCAGCGCGGGGACTAGCGGGGGCTACGAGCAGTACTTC. Translated: CASSAGTSGGYEQYF. The variable domain in full, with the rest retrieved from reference TRBV9 and TRBJ2-7, is DSGVTQTPKHLITATGQRVTLRCSPRSGDLSVYWYQQSLDQGLQFLIQYYNGEERAKGNILERFSAQQFPDLHSELNLSSLELGDSALYFCASSAGTSGGYEQYFGPGTRLTVT.

CDR3 residues: CATSREGTVLSSGNTIYF. The CDR3 DNA reads TGTGCCACCAGCAGAGAAGGGACAGTCCTTAGCTCTGGAAACACCATATATTTT. V and J are TRBV15 and TRBJ1-3, with 7 bases fitting TRBD1. The V segment lost 0 bases and the J segment 0 bases; nucleotides outside the gene matches: 8. Germline V lookup: CDR1 LNHNV, CDR2 YYDKDF (reference sequence). The CDR3 has 18 residues.

The rearrangement joins TRBV7-2 to TRBJ2-7, with D perhaps TRBD2 (5 bases). This CDR3 spans 12 amino acids. Germline CDR1 and CDR2: SGHTA and FQGNSA. V was clipped by 0 bases and J by 7 bases, with 7 bases between them. Here the CDR3 reads CASSLAPGEQYF. CDR3 nucleotides: TGTGCCAGCAGCTTAGCCCCGGGGGAGCAGTACTTC.

This clone has just a few counts. This rearrangement joins TRBV30 to TRBJ1-1; the match to TRBD1 covers 8 bases. Per the germline V gene, CDR1 is GTSNPN and CDR2 is SVGIG (reference sequence). The CDR3 length is 12 residues. V gave up 4 bases and J gave up 6 bases; unmatched junction bases: 4. For the CDR3, the DNA is TGTGCCTGGATACAGGGGGGCCCTGAAGCTTTCTTT. Its translation: CAWIQGGPEAFF.

A word on this clone: One junction end does not reproduce the germline sequence, and a read error may be involved. The CDR3 DNA follows: TGTGCCCGGAGTGTCGTCGGGGTCACCGGGGAGCTGTTTTTT. Translating gives CARSVVGVTGELFF. V usage is TRBV30 and J usage is TRBJ2-2; perhaps TRBD2 as D (5 bases). The V gene's germline CDR1 is GTSNPN and CDR2 SVGIG (reference sequence). The CDR3 sequence is 14 residues long.

The chain links TRBV4-1 to TRBJ1-1; TRBD1 matches 7 bases. Germline CDR1 and CDR2: MGHRA and YSYEKL. The CDR3 loop spans 13 amino acids. J lost 1 base, V lost 4 bases, and 0 bases had no gene match. The CDR3 region is CASSRDRNTEAFF. The DNA for the CDR3 is TGCGCCAGCAGCCGGGACAGGAACACTGAAGCTTTCTTT.

The chain carries TRBV7-9 and TRBJ2-5, with 8 positions matching TRBD2. The CDR3 is 15 amino acids. In germline, CDR1 is SEHNR, CDR2 FQNEAQ (reference sequence). The trim removed 5 bases at V and 5 bases at J, leaving 10 bases unmatched. CDR3 sequence: CASSPAGGTGETQYF. CDR3 coding DNA: TGTGCCAGCAGCCCCGCGGGGGGCACAGGGGAGACCCAGTACTTC.